The rows below give T cell receptor beta chains drawn from one sample of a study of CXCR4 blockade with PD-1 therapy in pancreatic cancer. Produced via immunoSEQ multiplex PCR; TCRdb's table is partial and in-frame only. Here the sample spans 2,000 to 3,000 clones, 40% to 50% being singletons. Sequences were obtained from tumor tissue. The receptors originated from a human donor with pancreatic ductal adenocarcinoma. Both conserved end residues are part of each CDR3. The order of the fields is CDR3 protein, V gene.

CASALRGEGPEAFF TRBV19
CASSGRSSYEQYF TRBV9
CASSTSLDRTDTQYF TRBV9
CASSPLRRGSTDTQYF TRBV19
CPGSSNRARKTYGYTF TRBV22-1
CASSLRGIQETQYF TRBV5-1
CASSLDNTDTQYF TRBV6-8
CASTAYRTEAFF TRBV6-7
CASSGWGGTDTQYF TRBV11-3
CASSRGQATAFF TRBV6-8
CASSWWNTEAFF TRBV19